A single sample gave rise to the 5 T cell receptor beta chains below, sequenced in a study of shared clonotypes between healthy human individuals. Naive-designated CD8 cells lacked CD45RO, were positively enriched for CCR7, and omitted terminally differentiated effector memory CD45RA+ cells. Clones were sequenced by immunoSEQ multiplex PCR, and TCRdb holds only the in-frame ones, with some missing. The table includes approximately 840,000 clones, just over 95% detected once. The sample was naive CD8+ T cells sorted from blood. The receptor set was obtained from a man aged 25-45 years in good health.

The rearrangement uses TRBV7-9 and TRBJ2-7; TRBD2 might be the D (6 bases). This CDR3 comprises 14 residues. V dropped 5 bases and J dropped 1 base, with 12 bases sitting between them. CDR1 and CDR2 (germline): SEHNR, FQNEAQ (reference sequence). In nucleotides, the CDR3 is TGTGCCAGCAGCACTTCTAGCGCGTCCTACGAGCAGTACTTC. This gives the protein CASSTSSASYEQYF.

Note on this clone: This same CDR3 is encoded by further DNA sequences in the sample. The DNA for the CDR3 is TGTGCCAGCACAGGGGCCTACGAGCAGTACTTC. This translates into CASTGAYEQYF. The chain carries TRBV25-1 and TRBJ2-7; tentatively, D is TRBD1 (6 bases). The CDR3 is 11 amino acids. V was cut by 7 bases and J by 2 bases, with 6 bases left in between. Germline V lookup: CDR1 MGHDK, CDR2 SYGVNS.

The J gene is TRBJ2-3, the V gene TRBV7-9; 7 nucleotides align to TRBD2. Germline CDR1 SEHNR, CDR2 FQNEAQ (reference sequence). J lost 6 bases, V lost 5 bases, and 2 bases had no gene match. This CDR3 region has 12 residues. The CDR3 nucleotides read TGTGCCAGCAGCACTAGCGCCGATACGCAGTATTTT. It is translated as CASSTSADTQYF.

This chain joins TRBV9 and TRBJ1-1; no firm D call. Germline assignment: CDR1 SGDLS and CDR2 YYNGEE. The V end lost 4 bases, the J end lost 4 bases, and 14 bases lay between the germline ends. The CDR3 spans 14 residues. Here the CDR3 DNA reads TGTGCCAGCAGCATCGATTTGGGAGCCACTGAAGCTTTCTTT. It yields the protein CASSIDLGATEAFF.

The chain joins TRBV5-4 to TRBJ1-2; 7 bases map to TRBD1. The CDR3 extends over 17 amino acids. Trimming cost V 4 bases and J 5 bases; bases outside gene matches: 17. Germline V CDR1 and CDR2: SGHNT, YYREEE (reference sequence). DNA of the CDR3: TGTGCCAGCAGCATGCCGGAACAGGGGCTCAAATTTTATGGCTACACCTTC. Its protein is CASSMPEQGLKFYGYTF.